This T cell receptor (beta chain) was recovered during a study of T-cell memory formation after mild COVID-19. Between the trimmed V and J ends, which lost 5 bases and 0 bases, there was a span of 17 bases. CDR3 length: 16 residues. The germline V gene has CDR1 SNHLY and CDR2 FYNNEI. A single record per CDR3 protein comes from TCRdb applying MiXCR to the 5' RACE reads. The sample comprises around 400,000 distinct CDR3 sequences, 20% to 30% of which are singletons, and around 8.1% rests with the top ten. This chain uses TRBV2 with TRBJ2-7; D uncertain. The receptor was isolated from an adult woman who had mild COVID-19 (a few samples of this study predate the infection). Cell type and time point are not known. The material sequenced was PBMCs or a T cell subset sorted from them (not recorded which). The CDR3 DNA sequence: TGTGCCAGCAGTACTCCGGTGGCAACCACCTCCTACGAGCAGTACTTC. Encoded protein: CASSTPVATTSYEQYF.